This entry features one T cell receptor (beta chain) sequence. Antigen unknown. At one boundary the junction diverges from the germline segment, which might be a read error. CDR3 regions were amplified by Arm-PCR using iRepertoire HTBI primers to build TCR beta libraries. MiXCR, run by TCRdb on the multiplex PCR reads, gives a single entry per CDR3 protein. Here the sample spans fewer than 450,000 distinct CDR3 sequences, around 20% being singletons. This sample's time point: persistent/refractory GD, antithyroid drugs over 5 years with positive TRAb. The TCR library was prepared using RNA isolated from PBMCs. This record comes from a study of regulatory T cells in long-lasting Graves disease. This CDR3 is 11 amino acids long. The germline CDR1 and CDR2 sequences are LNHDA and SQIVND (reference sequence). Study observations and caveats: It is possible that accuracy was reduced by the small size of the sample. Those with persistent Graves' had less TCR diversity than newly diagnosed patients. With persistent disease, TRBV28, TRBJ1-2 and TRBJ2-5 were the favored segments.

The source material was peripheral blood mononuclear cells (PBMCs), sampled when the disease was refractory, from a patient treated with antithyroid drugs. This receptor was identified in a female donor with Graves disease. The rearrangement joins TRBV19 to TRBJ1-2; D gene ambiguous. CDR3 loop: CASSIGGGYIF. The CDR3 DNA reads TGTGCCAGTAGTATTGGAGGCGGCTACATCTTC.